Sequencing of this TCR beta chain was carried out in a study of T cell repertoires in cytomegalovirus infection. Study overall: Use of recently identified HLA-C-restricted and well-studied HLA-B-restricted CMV epitopes was part of the study. Matching HLA type and CMV infection were both indicated by public TCR beta signatures. Study conclusions and caveats: Pooled public TCR beta family frequency picked out CMV carriers with the relevant HLA. HLA-C-restricted, CMV-specific TCR beta clonotypes were dominant ex vivo.

This clonotype was counted a few times. The antigen is not known. With 4 bases removed from V and 4 bases from J, the gap between germline ends came to 7 bases. This CDR3 is 13 amino acids long. The germline gives CDR1 LNHDA, CDR2 SQIVND (reference sequence). TCRdb called the reads again in MiXCR, with one record for every CDR3 protein. The sample lists approximately 590,000 distinct CDR3 sequences; just under 40% were seen once. This receptor was obtained from a human donor in good health (CMV status not recorded). Some clones in this sample may be carry-over from other donors' samples. The sequencing used cultured PBMCs, collected from culture after CMV antigen stimulation. The J gene is TRBJ2-2, the V gene TRBV19, with D uncertain. The CDR3 region is CASSTLGTGELFF. In DNA, the CDR3 is TGTGCCAGTAGTACCCTGGGCACCGGGGAGCTGTTTTTT.